A single sample is the source of the 9 T cell receptor beta chains below, sequenced in a study of esophageal squamous cell carcinoma under preoperative chemotherapy. Using its own MiXCR run on the PCR reads, TCRdb lists one record per CDR3 protein. The sample holds about 15,000 distinct CDR3 sequences, 60% seen once. The time point: before preoperative PTX-NDP chemotherapy. The sample was gathered from a patient given preoperative chemotherapy. The source of these receptors is a human donor with esophageal squamous cell carcinoma. The donor label of this sample is uncertain.

V gene TRBV10-2 combines with J gene TRBJ1-1; the match to TRBD1 covers 7 bases. V shed 3 bases, J shed 3 bases, and the junction held 7 bases outside the gene matches. Germline V gene lookup returns CDR1 WSHSY and CDR2 SAAADI. This CDR3 spans 15 amino acids. The CDR3 DNA follows: TGCGCCAGCAGTGACCCAGGACAGGTCTACACTGAAGCTTTCTTT. Amino acids: CASSDPGQVYTEAFF.

This clonotype was picked up one time. The germline gene is not matched at one end of the junction; a read error may be the cause. J is TRBJ2-2 and V is TRBV6-1, with D perhaps TRBD2 (5 bases). The CDR3 sequence is 14 residues long. Per the germline V gene, CDR1 is MNHNS and CDR2 is SASEGT. The CDR3 sequence is CASSEGVGTDTLYF. The CDR3, as DNA: TGTGCCAGCAGTGAGGGAGTGGGCACAGATACGCTGTATTTT.

A note on this clonotype: The junction departs from germline at one end; a sequencing error may be responsible. The J gene is TRBJ2-3, the V gene TRBV6-1, with D possibly TRBD1 on 6 matching bases. In germline, CDR1 is MNHNS, CDR2 SASEGT. The CDR3 extends over 16 amino acids. The CDR3 loop is CASAGIEGDGPDTQYF. CDR3 coding DNA: TGTGCCAGCGCGGGCATCGAGGGGGACGGGCCAGATACCCAGTATTTC.

Worth noting for this clonotype: A junction boundary mismatches the germline segment, possibly from a read error. This chain uses TRBV6-1 with TRBJ2-4, with D perhaps TRBD2 (5 bases). The CDR3 has 16 residues. Germline loops: CDR1 MNHNS, CDR2 SASEGT. CDR3 sequence reads: CASGPPGVRDQNIQYF. The CDR3 nucleotides read TGTGCCAGCGGGCCGCCCGGGGTCCGTGACCAAAACATCCAGTACTTC.

Remarks on this clonotype: At one end, the junction sequence differs from germline, possibly due to a read error. The V and J genes are TRBV6-1 and TRBJ2-5, with D maybe TRBD2 (7 bases). The CDR3 loop spans 15 amino acids. The germline CDR1 and CDR2 sequences are MNHNS and SASEGT. The CDR3: CASSEAGGGEETQYF. In DNA, the CDR3 is TGTGCCAGCAGTGAAGCTGGCGGGGGCGAAGAGACGCAGTACTTC.

This clonotype was counted many times. This chain connects TRBV7-7 to TRBJ2-3; the D is unclear. The CDR3 spans 14 residues. V was pared by 5 bases and J by 1 base, with 10 bases between. Germline lookup yields CDR1 SSHAT and CDR2 FNYEAQ (reference sequence). The CDR3 loop is CASSLSAGTDTQYF. Here the CDR3 DNA reads TGTGCCAGCAGCCTATCAGCAGGCACAGATACGCAGTATTTT.

The V gene is TRBV11-3, the J gene TRBJ2-5, with D hard to call. Trimming removed 4 bases at V and 4 bases at J, with 13 bases between. This CDR3 spans 14 amino acids. Looked up from germline, CDR1 is SGHNT and CDR2 is YENEEA. CDR3 amino acids: CASSSPGWGETQYF. CDR3 DNA sequence: TGTGCCAGCAGCTCCCCCGGCTGGGGAGAGACCCAGTACTTC. The variable domain in full, completed from reference TRBV11-3 and TRBJ2-5, reads EAGVVQSPRYKIIEKKQPVAFWCNPISGHNTLYWYLQNLGQGPELLIRYENEEAVDDSQLPKDRFSAERLKGVDSTLKIQPAELGDSAVYLCASSSPGWGETQYFGPGTRLLVL.

The rearrangement uses TRBV6-1 and TRBJ1-5; 10 bases match TRBD1. J lost 1 base, V lost 4 bases, and 7 bases had no gene match. The CDR3 is 17 residues long. Germline V gene data show CDR1 as MNHNS and CDR2 as SASEGT. The CDR3 spells CASSAFGTGASNQPQHF. In DNA form, the CDR3 reads TGTGCCAGCAGTGCGTTCGGGACAGGGGCGAGCAATCAGCCCCAGCATTTT.

The rearrangement links TRBV7-6 to TRBJ2-1, with TRBD1 matching over 8 bases. Near its end, the DNA agrees better with TRBJ2-7, so the J call may be wrong. The germline V gene has CDR1 SGHVS and CDR2 FNYEAQ. The CDR3 runs to 14 residues. The CDR3 DNA sequence: TGTGCCAGCAGTACAGGGGGTTTGAGCTACGAGCAGTACTTC. Its translation is CASSTGGLSYEQYF.